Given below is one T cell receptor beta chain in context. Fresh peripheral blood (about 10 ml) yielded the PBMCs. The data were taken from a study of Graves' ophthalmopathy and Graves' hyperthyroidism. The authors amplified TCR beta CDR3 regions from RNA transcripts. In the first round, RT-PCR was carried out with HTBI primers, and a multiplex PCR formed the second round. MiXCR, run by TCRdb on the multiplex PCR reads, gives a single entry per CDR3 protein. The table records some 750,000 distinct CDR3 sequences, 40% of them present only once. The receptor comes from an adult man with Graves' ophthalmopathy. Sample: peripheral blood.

The CDR3 region is CASSLIAGEDSGANVLTF. The DNA for the CDR3 is TGTGCCAGCAGCTTAATAGCCGGGGAGGACTCTGGGGCCAACGTCCTGACTTTC. This rearrangement joins TRBV7-9 to TRBJ2-6; possible D gene TRBD2, 6 bases. V was cut by 2 bases and J by 0 bases, with 14 bases left in between. Germline CDR1 SEHNR, CDR2 FQNEAQ (reference sequence). The CDR3 covers 18 residues.